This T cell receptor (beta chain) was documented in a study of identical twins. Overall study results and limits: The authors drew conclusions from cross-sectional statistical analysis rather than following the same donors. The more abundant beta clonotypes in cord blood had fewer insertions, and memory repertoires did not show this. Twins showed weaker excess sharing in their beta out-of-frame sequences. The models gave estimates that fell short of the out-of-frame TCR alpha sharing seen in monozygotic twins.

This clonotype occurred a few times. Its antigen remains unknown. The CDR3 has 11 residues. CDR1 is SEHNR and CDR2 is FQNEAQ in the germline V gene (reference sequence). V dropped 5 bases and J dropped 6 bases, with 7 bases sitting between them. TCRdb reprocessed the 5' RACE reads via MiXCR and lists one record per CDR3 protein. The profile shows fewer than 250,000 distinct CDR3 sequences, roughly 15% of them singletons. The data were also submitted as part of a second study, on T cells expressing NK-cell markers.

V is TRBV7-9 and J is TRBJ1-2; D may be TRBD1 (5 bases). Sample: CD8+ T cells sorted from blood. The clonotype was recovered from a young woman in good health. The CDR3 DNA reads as TGTGCCAGCAGCCGGGGGAATGGCTACACCTTC. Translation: CASSRGNGYTF.